Listed below are T cell receptor beta chains from one sample, sequenced in a study of shared T cell receptors in the human thymus. Assay used: immunoSEQ multiplex PCR; TCRdb lists only in-frame clones, some missing. The sample consists of 640,000 or so clones, approximately 87% of them appearing once. The sample also formed part of further work on human thymus T cells.

What was sequenced was thymocytes. The receptors originated from a boy under three years old with a congenital heart defect. The CDR3 runs from the conserved cysteine through the conserved F or W. D genes are given only for firm matches. A row's size may be missing; if present it is once, few, many or a size class.

J | size | D | V | DNA | CDR3
TRBJ2-5 | NA | TRBD1 | TRBV23-1 | TGCGCCAGCAGTCAATCGGACAGGGGGGACCAAGAGACCCAGTACTTC | CASSQSDRGDQETQYF
TRBJ2-2 | NA | NA | TRBV28 | TGTGCCAGCAGCTTACGCGCGGGACAGACGATTCGGGACACCGGGGAGCTGTTTTTT | CASSLRAGQTIRDTGELFF
TRBJ2-7 | NA | NA | TRBV14 | TGTGCCAGCAGCCCTACCGTATCGTCGCGATTAGCCTACGAGCAGTACTTC | CASSPTVSSRLAYEQYF
TRBJ2-3 | NA | TRBD2 | TRBV11-2 | TGTGCCAGCAGCTTAGGCGGGGGGCATCGAGATACGCAGTATTTT | CASSLGGGHRDTQYF
TRBJ1-2 | NA | NA | TRBV5-1 | TGCGCCAGCAGCTTGGGAGGGTCAGACTATGGCTACACCTTC | CASSLGGSDYGYTF
TRBJ2-7 | NA | TRBD1 | TRBV11-2 | TGTGCCAGCAGCTTCGGACAGGGGGACGAGCAGTACTTC | CASSFGQGDEQYF
TRBJ2-4 | NA | NA | TRBV6-1 | TGTGCCAGCAGTGAAGGACAGGAGCTCACCAAAAACATTCAGTACTTC | CASSEGQELTKNIQYF
TRBJ1-4 | NA | TRBD1 | TRBV7-2 | TGTGCCAGCAGCTGCCCCGAAGGGGGCGGAAGTGAAAAACTGTTTTTT | CASSCPEGGGSEKLFF
TRBJ2-7 | NA | NA | TRBV30 | TGTGCCTGGAGTGGGAGGGCCTTTTCCTACGAGCAGTACTTC | CAWSGRAFSYEQYF
TRBJ2-2 | few | NA | TRBV11-3 | TGTGCCAGCAGCCCCTTCGCGGCCGGGGAGCTGTTTTTT | CASSPFAAGELFF
TRBJ2-3 | NA | NA | TRBV11-2 | TGTGCCAGCCGCGACTTACTAGGTGCCGATACGCAGTATTTT | CASRDLLGADTQYF
TRBJ2-3 | NA | NA | TRBV5-6 | TGTGCCAGCAGCACTCACCGGAGGGCAACCACAGATACGCAGTATTTT | CASSTHRRATTDTQYF
TRBJ1-6 | NA | NA | TRBV10-3 | TGTGCCATCAGTTCAGGGGACAACTCCCCCCTCCACTTT | CAISSGDNSPLHF
TRBJ1-2 | NA | NA | TRBV7-2 | TGTGCCAGCAGCCCAGGCGGGGGGTCCCCTGGAGGCTACACCTTC | CASSPGGGSPGGYTF
TRBJ2-3 | few | TRBD1 | TRBV10-3 | TGTGCCATCAGTCTGGACAGGGCTACAGATACGCAGTATTTT | CAISLDRATDTQYF
TRBJ2-2 | NA | TRBD2 | TRBV11-2 | TGTGCCAGCAGGGTCCTCTGGGCGGGAGGGAGGCCCGGGGAGCTGTTTTTT | CASRVLWAGGRPGELFF
TRBJ2-7 | few | NA | TRBV19 | TGTGCCAGTAGTTCCGGGACAAAGCACTACGAGCAGTACTTC | CASSSGTKHYEQYF
TRBJ1-1 | once | TRBD1 | TRBV6-1 | TGTGCCAGCAGTGAAGGGACAGGGGCCCCGTGGGACACTGAAGCTTTCTTT | CASSEGTGAPWDTEAFF